Below are 3 T cell receptor beta chains sequenced from a single sample in a study of vaccination and CD4 T cells after COVID-19. Cultured CD4+ T-cell DNA underwent Oncomine TCR Beta short-read sequencing. TCRdb reprocessed the PCR reads with MiXCR, giving one entry per CDR3 protein. The sample has about 2,200 distinct CDR3 sequences; 46% are singletons. The treatment here: roughly ten-day PBMC culture with coronavirus spike peptide pools or control peptides (ViraFEST assay). The unexposed donor gave CD4+ T cells before the COVID-19 pandemic (2011-2018). No antigen has been assigned to these receptors. The sequencing input was CD4+ T cells from blood, cultured in vitro. The source of these receptors is a human donor in good health.

The V gene is TRBV12-3 or TRBV12-4, the J gene TRBJ1-2; D possibly corresponds to TRBD1 (5 bases). CDR3 length: 15 amino acids. The germline V and J ends were trimmed by 6 bases and 4 bases, with 18 bases remaining between them. CDR3 sequence: CASSLREDITYGYTF. In nucleotides, the CDR3 is TGTGCCAGCAGCCTCAGGGAGGACATAACCTATGGCTACACCTTC.

The chain couples TRBV7-2 to TRBJ1-4; D is undetermined. The germline V and J ends were trimmed by 7 bases and 0 bases, with 9 bases remaining between them. Germline CDR1 reads SGHTA; CDR2 reads FQGNSA. This CDR3 comprises 14 residues. CDR3 DNA sequence: TGTGCCAGCACGGGCGGGCCAACTAATGAAAAACTGTTTTTT. It codes for CASTGGPTNEKLFF. The entire variable domain, with the rest obtained from reference TRBV7-2 and TRBJ1-4, is as follows: GAGVSQSPSNKVTEKGKDVELRCDPISGHTALYWYRQSLGQGLEFLIYFQGNSAPDKSGLPSDRFSAERTGGSVSTLTIQRTQQEDSAVYLCASTGGPTNEKLFFGSGTQLSVL.

The chain carries TRBV11-1 and TRBJ1-1; TRBD1 is a possible D gene (6 bases). CDR1 is SGHAT and CDR2 is FQDESV in the germline V gene (reference sequence). V lost 7 bases and J 0 bases, leaving 15 bases between the germline ends. The CDR3 is made up of 15 amino acids. The CDR3 sequence is CASKTGNAMNTEAFF. The CDR3, as DNA: TGTGCCAGCAAAACAGGGAACGCCATGAACACTGAAGCTTTCTTT.